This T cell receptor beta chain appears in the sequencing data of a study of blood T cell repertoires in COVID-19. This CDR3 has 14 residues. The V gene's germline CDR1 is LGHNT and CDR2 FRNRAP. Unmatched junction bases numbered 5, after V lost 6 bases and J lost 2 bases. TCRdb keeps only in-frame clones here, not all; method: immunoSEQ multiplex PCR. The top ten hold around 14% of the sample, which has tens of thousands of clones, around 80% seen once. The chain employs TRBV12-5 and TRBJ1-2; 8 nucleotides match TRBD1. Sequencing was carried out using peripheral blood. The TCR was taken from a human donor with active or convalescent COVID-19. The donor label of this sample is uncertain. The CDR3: CASGQSGGNYGYTF. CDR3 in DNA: TGTGCTAGTGGACAGTCAGGGGGCAACTATGGCTACACCTTC.